The T cell receptor (beta chain) under discussion was sequenced for a study of cytomegalovirus exposure and HLA in healthy donors (dated by TCRdb to 2016 to 2017). Background for the entire study: An earlier analysis of 587 of the donors reported 276 Gb of sequence data and 90 million to 120 million unique TCR beta sequences obtained from 180 million or so T cells. In a later genetic analysis, genome-wide SNP genotypes for about 65% of the 666 donors were used, and that subset was treated as a discovery cohort. Along with the roughly 670-subject first cohort, a separate validation cohort of 120 different subjects was used. Class I and class II HLA loci were covered by the typing at four-digit resolution. A later analysis re-examined previously published TCR beta repertoires from 600 to 700 donors and added high-resolution HLA genotyping to investigate patterns of TCR occurrence. Of the roughly 430 genotyped donors, about 84% fell in the genetic ancestry cluster associated with self-reported Caucasian donors. The T cell repertoires of several hundred subjects were profiled by immunosequencing and related to cytomegalovirus serostatus. An earlier analysis of several hundred of the donors used high-throughput TCR beta sequencing to judge whether each TCR beta V gene segment behaved as functional or pseudogenic. Typing coverage varied by locus: roughly 620-640 donors for A, B, C, DRB1 and DQB1; 522 for DQA1; 600 to 610 for DPA1; some 470 for DPB1. Rather than drawing on any new phenotypic data, the later analysis identified candidate immune exposures from TCR beta sequences and the way those sequences occurred across donors. Donor age, sex, ethnicity and CMV serostatus were compiled alongside the repertoire data. On average, roughly 200,000 unique TCR beta nucleotide sequences were sequenced per donor among a few hundred genotyped donors of the cohort, with 15% to 20% of those sequences being non-productive. The study aimed to test whether signatures of past pathogen exposure could be identified by cataloging public T cell receptors. Every discovery cohort repertoire had been produced on one sequencing platform. High-throughput TCR immunosequencing, statistical association of individual TCRs with disease status, and machine learning were combined to predict cytomegalovirus infection status. An early release that covered some 630 HLA-typed donors contained approximately 300 gigabases of sequencing data and around 80 million unique TCR sequences. Roughly 5 DR-DQ haplotypes were handled as single units for association and clustering because linkage in the cohort was strong. General study outcomes and caveats: A later analysis found that most CMV-associated TCR beta chains appeared HLA-restricted, with HLA associations seemingly driven largely by CMV exposure. In a later analysis, around 15,000 TCR beta sequences were associated with specific HLA alleles at a false discovery rate of 0.05. The cohort was sequenced for TCR beta chains only, and without alpha or paired-chain data the features that could be detected were limited. Compared with equally common non-associated chains, HLA-associated TCR beta chains in a later analysis were more clonally expanded and had lower generation probabilities. A later analysis found that TCR association rates varied across HLA loci, with DRB1 alleles showing the most associated TCRs and HLA-C alleles the fewest. V-gene and J-gene trimming of TCR beta chains was associated with a missense DCLRE1C variant in a later genetic analysis, and the association was replicated in an independent cohort. According to a later genetic analysis, donors in an Asian-associated ancestry cluster had fewer N-insertions in productive TCRs than the approximately 630-donor mean. An earlier analysis of some 560 of the donors showed that most TCR beta V segments appeared in productive rearrangements either about 87% or about 30% of the time, which broadly matched IMGT annotations. When HLA alleles, especially DR and DQ, strongly co-occurred, attributing TCR associations to individual alleles was difficult. The earlier analysis of 587 of the donors excluded over 15 rarely observed V segments, including chromosome 9 orphons, because counts were too low. The study gave a list of 150 to 200 TCR beta chains associated with cytomegalovirus. HLA typing was unavailable for some donors at each locus, so association tests used only the typed subset. According to the authors, the approach could potentially be generalized to other disease states and immunological phenotypes. Linkage disequilibrium might explain the correlated functional status among segregating V segments, but an unknown experimental factor could not be excluded. Most TCR sequences were seen in very few donors, while some public TCRs were found in many individuals. A later analysis reported that several top co-occurrence clusters appeared linked to parvovirus B19, influenza, CMV and Epstein-Barr virus. A group of highly shared sequence variants was considered likely to be a technical artifact of the sequencing pipeline. Roughly uniform sequencing depth across donors was assumed in presence/absence analyses, although this assumption may not hold. A few of the identified cytomegalovirus-associated TCR beta chains were confirmed in vitro to be specific for cytomegalovirus antigens. A further reported finding was that TCR beta sequences accurately predicted the HLA-A and HLA-B alleles for most subjects in the first cohort. The 87-base-pair reads could not distinguish some IMGT-functional V segments, including TRBV6-2 and TRBV6-3, so those segments were excluded. The classifier was reported to diagnose cytomegalovirus status with high specificity and sensitivity in both the original cohort and the validation cohort. For the cohort, immune exposure information was limited to CMV serostatus.

The cohort was made up of 500 to 850 healthy bone marrow donors. All cohort members were sampled while nominally healthy, although unrecorded immune exposures were likely present. The donor tested CMV seronegative and was one of the 352 seronegative cohort members. A peripheral blood sample was provided by each donor, and peripheral blood mononuclear cells were used for TCR beta sequencing. The Qiagen DNeasy Blood Extraction Kit was used to extract genomic DNA from the blood cell samples. Receptors were amplified or captured by the immunoSEQ multiplex PCR assay. For the multiplex PCR, a mixture combining 60 forward primers for TCR Vbeta segments and 13 reverse primers for TCR Jbeta segments was used. The CDR3 region of rearranged TCR beta genes was amplified from genomic DNA by a multiplex PCR assay. The Illumina HiSeq System was used to sequence the amplified TCR beta libraries as 87-base-pair reads. The original pipeline was this. A later analysis tallied tens of millions of unique TCR beta chains across the 640 or so repertoires, and around 10 million of those chains were shared by two or more donors. Raw reads were error-corrected and collapsed into unique sequences by a nearest-neighbor algorithm in which closely related sequences were merged to remove PCR and sequencing errors. CDR3 sequences were aligned to IMGT reference sequences to assign V, D and J gene segments. For a sequence to be retained, a match of at least six nucleotides to both a V gene segment and a J gene segment was required. Rearrangements were classified as productive when the CDR3 lacked stop codons and remained in frame with V and J, and all other rearrangements were classified as non-productive. Following IMGT convention, CDR3 was defined as the stretch from the second conserved V-encoded cysteine to the conserved J-encoded phenylalanine. Sequences without an unambiguous match to a single V gene segment were excluded from the earlier analysis of 500 to 700 of the donors. An earlier analysis of approximately 590 of the donors classified V segments as functional when productive rearrangements were above 56.7% and as segregating when the standard deviation between donors was above 5%. A statistical classification framework was built to diagnose cytomegalovirus status from the catalog of TCR beta chain sequences. A later analysis assigned V and J genes by comparing TCR nucleotide sequences with IMGT/GENE-DB human TR gene sequences. The TCRdist pipeline was used in a later analysis to assign CDR3 sequences and most-parsimonious VDJ recombination scenarios. A later analysis defined each TCR beta chain by its CDR3 amino acid sequence plus V-gene family, and excluded reads lacking a unique V-gene family. In a later analysis, 550 to 650 highly shared, low-generation-probability nucleotide sequences were removed to address suspected cross-contamination and a sequencing artifact. For each public chain, a later analysis derived a clonal expansion index from normalized ranks of inferred template counts within each repertoire. In a later analysis, generation probabilities were computed with a VDJ recombination model fitted to out-of-frame rearrangements, and the resulting probabilities were checked against IGoR. In a later analysis, TCR-TCR, TCR-HLA and TCR-CMV co-occurrence was scored with hypergeometric tests, and a repertoire-size bias correction was applied to TCR pairs. To estimate false discovery rates, a later analysis permuted the HLA or CMV assignments 20 times. A later analysis grouped co-occurring TCRs with DBSCAN, adding TCRdist sequence similarity when clustering within HLA-allele-positive subsets. Repertoires with fewer than 30,000 or more than 120,000 public chains were left out of co-occurrence clustering, as were five repertoires with anomalous nucleotide sharing. TCRdb re-hosts the immuneACCESS table, in-frame sequences only. Its copies lack some clones; in the studies checked, an unresolved V gene accounts for under half of them, and the cause for the rest is not known. D and trimming come from the DNA, and the V and J calls and clone size come from that table. The sample table records around 80,000 clones. The top ten hold approximately 5.4% of the sample.

The germline V gene (reference sequence) sets CDR1 to LNHDA and CDR2 to SQIVND. The CDR3 sequence holds 17 residues, the cysteine and phenylalanine included. Solely the CDR3 DNA is kept, with 51 bases framed from the first base. Trimming costs V 4 bases and J 3 bases, and their ends lie 21 bases apart. A remark on this clone: Its antigen remains undetermined.

The sequence was collected from a man aged 35-49 years in good health and CMV-seronegative. Sample: PBMCs. The chain joins TRBV19 to TRBJ1-1; TRBD1 might be the D gene, on 6 matching bases. The nucleotide sequence is TGTGCCAGTAGTACATCGACAGGCCTTGGTATGGACACTGAAGCTTTCTTT. Translated, it gives CASSTSTGLGMDTEAFF.